This T cell receptor (beta chain) was captured by sequencing in a study of shared clonotypes between healthy human individuals. TCRdb's copy holds only in-frame clones and misses some; the assay was immunoSEQ multiplex PCR. The table has about 2 million clones, roughly 96% seen once. Germline CDR1 SEHNR, CDR2 FQNEAQ (reference sequence). The CDR3 is 12 amino acids. With 2 bases removed from V and 6 bases from J, the gap between germline ends came to 4 bases. In this sample, this clone turned up once. A much larger clonotype is one base distant, so this may be a read error. This specimen includes other DNA sequences encoding the same CDR3.

Sequenced input: naive CD4+ T cells sorted from blood. Regarding subset: CD45RA+ positively selected. The chain joins TRBV7-9 to TRBJ2-2, with D hard to call. This TCR derives from a man between 18 and 29 years old in good health. The CDR3 here is CASSLKAGELFF. Written as DNA, the CDR3 is TGTGCCAGCAGCTTAAAAGCCGGGGAGCTGTTTTTT. The full variable domain, in which reference TRBV7-9 and TRBJ2-2 provide the parts outside the CDR3, is DTGVSQNPRHKITKRGQNVTFRCDPISEHNRLYWYRQTLGQGPEFLTYFQNEAQLEKSRLLSDRFSAERPKGSFSTLEIQRTEQGDSAMYLCASSLKAGELFFGEGSRLTVL.